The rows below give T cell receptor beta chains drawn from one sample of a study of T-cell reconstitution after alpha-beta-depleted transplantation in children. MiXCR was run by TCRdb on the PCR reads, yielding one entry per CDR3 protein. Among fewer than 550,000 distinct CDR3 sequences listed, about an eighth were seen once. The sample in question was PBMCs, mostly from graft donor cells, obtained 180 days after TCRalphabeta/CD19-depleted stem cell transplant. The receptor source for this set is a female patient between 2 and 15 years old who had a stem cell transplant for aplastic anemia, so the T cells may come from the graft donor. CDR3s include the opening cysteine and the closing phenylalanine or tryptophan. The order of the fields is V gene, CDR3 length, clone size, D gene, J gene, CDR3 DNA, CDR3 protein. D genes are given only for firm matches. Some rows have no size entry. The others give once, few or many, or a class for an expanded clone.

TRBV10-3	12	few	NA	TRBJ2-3	TGTGCCATCGGCCCGGACACAGATACGCAGTATTTT	CAIGPDTDTQYF
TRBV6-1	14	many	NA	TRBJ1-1	TGTGCCAGCAGATTCCGGGGGGAAAACACTGAAGCTTTCTTT	CASRFRGENTEAFF
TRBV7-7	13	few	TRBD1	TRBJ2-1	TGTGCCAGCAGCAGACAGGGTTTAAATGAGCAGTTCTTC	CASSRQGLNEQFF
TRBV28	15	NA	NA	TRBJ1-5	TGTGCCAGCAGCCCATTGAGCGTGAGCAATCAGCCCCAGCATTTT	CASSPLSVSNQPQHF
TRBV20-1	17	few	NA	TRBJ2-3	TGCAGTGCTAGAGGGCTCGTGGCGGGGATTCGTATAGATACGCAGTATTTT	CSARGLVAGIRIDTQYF
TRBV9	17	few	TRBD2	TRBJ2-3	TGTGCCAGCAGCGTCCAGCGGGAGCGCCTTAGCACAGATACGCAGTATTTT	CASSVQRERLSTDTQYF
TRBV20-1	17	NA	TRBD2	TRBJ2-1	TGCAGTGCTCCCGGACTAGCGGGCGGGAGCTCCTACAATGAGCAGTTCTTC	CSAPGLAGGSSYNEQFF
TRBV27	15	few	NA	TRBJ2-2	TGTGCCAGCAGTCTCATAGCGACGAACTCCGGGGAGCTGTTTTTT	CASSLIATNSGELFF
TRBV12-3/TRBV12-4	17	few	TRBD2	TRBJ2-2	TGTGCCAGCAGTTTATTTCGGACGGGAGGTCGGACCGGGGAGCTGTTTTTT	CASSLFRTGGRTGELFF
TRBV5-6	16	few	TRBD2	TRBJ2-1	TGTGCCAGCACCCCGGGGGAGGGAGACCTCTACAATGAGCAGTTCTTC	CASTPGEGDLYNEQFF
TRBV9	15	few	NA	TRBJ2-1	TGTGCCAGCAGCGCTACCGGGACTGGTTACAATGAGCAGTTCTTC	CASSATGTGYNEQFF
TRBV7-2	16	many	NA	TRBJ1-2	TGTGCCAGCAGCTTAGTATATTACAGTGCTAACTATGGCTACACCTTC	CASSLVYYSANYGYTF